This T cell receptor (beta chain) was identified in a study of CD8 T cells in Susac syndrome. Sequencing of TCR beta covered CD8+ and CD4+ T cells obtained from blood. The multiple sclerosis control group comprised treatment-naive patients with stable or active relapsing-remitting disease. The TEMRA cells underwent FACS enrichment, while the CD8+ and CD4+ T cells underwent negative isolation. The CDR3 covers 15 residues. Germline CDR1 MNHEY, CDR2 SMNVEV (reference sequence). The ends were cut back, 5 bases at V and 1 base at J, with 13 bases in the middle. The authors reverse transcribed roughly 0.45 to 1 ug RNA with random hexamers. By means of immunoSEQ multiplex PCR, TCR beta CDR3 spanning 54 Vbeta and 13 Jbeta underwent amplification. TCRdb re-called the immunoSEQ multiplex PCR reads through MiXCR, storing one row per CDR3 protein. The table records about 300,000 distinct CDR3 sequences, 90% to 95% of them present only once.

This chain links TRBV27 with TRBJ2-3; D is ambiguous. Sequenced input: CD4+ T cells from PBMCs. The sequence was obtained from a human donor with multiple sclerosis. As DNA, the CDR3 is TGTGCCAGCAGTACGACTTGGTTAGGCACAGATACGCAGTATTTT. It codes for CASSTTWLGTDTQYF.